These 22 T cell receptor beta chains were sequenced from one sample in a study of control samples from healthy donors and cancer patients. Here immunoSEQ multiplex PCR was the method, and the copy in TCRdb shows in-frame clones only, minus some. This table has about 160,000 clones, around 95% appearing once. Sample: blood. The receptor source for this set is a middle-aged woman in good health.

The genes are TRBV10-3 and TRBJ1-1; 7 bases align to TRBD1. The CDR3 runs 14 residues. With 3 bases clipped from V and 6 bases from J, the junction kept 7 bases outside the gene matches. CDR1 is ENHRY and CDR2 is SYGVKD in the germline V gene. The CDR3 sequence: CAISDSTGSPEAFF. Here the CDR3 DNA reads TGTGCCATCAGTGACTCGACAGGGTCCCCTGAAGCTTTCTTT.

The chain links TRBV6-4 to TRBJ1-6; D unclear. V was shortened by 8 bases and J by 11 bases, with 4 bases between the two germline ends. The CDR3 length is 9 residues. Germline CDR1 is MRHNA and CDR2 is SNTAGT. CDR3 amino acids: CASAPPLHF. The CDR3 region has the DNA TGTGCCAGCGCGCCACCCCTCCACTTT.

CDR3 amino acids: CASSYSGTFRTVRHTEAFF. The CDR3 DNA is TGTGCCAGCAGTTACTCGGGAACTTTCCGGACAGTTCGTCACACTGAAGCTTTCTTT. This chain joins TRBV6-2 or TRBV6-3 and TRBJ1-1; perhaps TRBD1 as D (6 bases). The V gene lost 0 bases and the J gene lost 3 bases, with 23 bases spanning the gap. The CDR3 length is 19 residues. Germline loops: CDR1 MNHEY, CDR2 SVGEGT.

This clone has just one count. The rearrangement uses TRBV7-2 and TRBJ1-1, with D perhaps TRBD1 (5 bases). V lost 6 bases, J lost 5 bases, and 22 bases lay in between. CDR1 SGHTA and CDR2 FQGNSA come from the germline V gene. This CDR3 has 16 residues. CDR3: CASSQMAGGVGTEAFF. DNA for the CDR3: TGTGCCAGCAGTCAAATGGCGGGAGGGGTTGGGACTGAAGCTTTCTTT.

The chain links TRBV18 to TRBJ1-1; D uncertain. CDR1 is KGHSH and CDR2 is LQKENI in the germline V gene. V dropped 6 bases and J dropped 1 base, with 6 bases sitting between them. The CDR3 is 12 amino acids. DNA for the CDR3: TGTGCCAGCTCTGAACAGAACACTGAAGCTTTCTTT. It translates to CASSEQNTEAFF.

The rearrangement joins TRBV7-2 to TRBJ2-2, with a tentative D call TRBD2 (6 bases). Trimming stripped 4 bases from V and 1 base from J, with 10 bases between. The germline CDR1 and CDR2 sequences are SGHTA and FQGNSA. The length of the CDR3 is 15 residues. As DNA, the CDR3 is TGTGCCAGCAGCTCGTCCGGGAGGAACACCGGGGAGCTGTTTTTT. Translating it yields CASSSSGRNTGELFF.

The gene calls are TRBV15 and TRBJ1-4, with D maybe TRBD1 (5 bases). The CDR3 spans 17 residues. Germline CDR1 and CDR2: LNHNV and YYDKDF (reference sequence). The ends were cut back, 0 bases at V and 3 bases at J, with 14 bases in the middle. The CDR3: CATSRDLTGASNEKLFF. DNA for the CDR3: TGTGCCACCAGCAGAGACCTCACCGGGGCCTCTAATGAAAAACTGTTTTTT.

CDR3 protein: CASSQDRVRVSGNTIYF. The CDR3, as DNA: TGCGCCAGCAGCCAAGATCGAGTGCGGGTGTCTGGAAACACCATATATTTT. The chain couples TRBV4-1 to TRBJ1-3; D unresolved. V shed 0 bases and J shed 1 base, with 13 bases lying between them. Per the germline V gene, CDR1 is MGHRA and CDR2 is YSYEKL. This CDR3 comprises 17 residues.

The CDR3 nucleotides read TGTGCCACCAGCAGAGACAGAGCCACTGAAGCTTTCTTT. Translation gives CATSRDRATEAFF. The chain couples TRBV15 to TRBJ1-1; D ambiguous. The V end was cut by 0 bases, the J end by 4 bases, with 6 bases between. Germline CDR1 and CDR2: LNHNV and YYDKDF (reference sequence). The CDR3 consists of 13 residues.

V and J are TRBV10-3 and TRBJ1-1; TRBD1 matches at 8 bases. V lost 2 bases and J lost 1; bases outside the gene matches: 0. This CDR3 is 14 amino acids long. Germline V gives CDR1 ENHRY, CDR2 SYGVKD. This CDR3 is CAISETGGNTEAFF. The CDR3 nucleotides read TGTGCCATCAGTGAGACAGGGGGGAACACTGAAGCTTTCTTT.

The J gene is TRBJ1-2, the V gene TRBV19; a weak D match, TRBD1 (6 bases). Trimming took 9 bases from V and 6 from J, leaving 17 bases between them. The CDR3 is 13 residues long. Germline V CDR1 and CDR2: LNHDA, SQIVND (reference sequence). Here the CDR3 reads CASRPLWTDGYTF. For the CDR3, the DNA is TGTGCCAGCCGGCCGTTATGGACAGATGGCTACACCTTC.

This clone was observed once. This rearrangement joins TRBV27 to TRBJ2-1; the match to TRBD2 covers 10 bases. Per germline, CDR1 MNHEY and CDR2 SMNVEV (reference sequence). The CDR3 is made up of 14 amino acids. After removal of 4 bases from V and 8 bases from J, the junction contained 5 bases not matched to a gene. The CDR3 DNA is TGTGCCAGCAGTTCCCAGCGGGAGGGCGATGAGCAGTTCTTC. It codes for CASSSQREGDEQFF.

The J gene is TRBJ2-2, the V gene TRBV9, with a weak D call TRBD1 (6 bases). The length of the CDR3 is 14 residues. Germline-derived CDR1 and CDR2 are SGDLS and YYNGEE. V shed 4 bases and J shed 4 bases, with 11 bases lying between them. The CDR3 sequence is CASSQGHRTGELFF. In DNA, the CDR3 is TGTGCCAGCAGCCAGGGGCACCGCACCGGGGAGCTGTTTTTT.

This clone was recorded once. The CDR3 region is CASSLRASEYNEQFF. The CDR3 DNA reads as TGCGCCAGCAGCTTGAGGGCTAGCGAGTACAATGAGCAGTTCTTC. The rearrangement uses TRBV5-1 and TRBJ2-1; possibly TRBD2 for D (6 bases). V was trimmed by 1 base and J by 4 bases, leaving 12 bases between them. CDR3 length: 15 residues. Germline lookup yields CDR1 SGHRS and CDR2 YFSETQ.

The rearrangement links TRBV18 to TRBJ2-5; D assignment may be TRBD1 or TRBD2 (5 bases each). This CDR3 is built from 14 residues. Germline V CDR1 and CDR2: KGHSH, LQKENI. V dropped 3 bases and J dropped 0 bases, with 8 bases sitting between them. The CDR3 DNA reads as TGTGCCAGCTCACCGGGACGGAACCAAGAGACCCAGTACTTC. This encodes CASSPGRNQETQYF.

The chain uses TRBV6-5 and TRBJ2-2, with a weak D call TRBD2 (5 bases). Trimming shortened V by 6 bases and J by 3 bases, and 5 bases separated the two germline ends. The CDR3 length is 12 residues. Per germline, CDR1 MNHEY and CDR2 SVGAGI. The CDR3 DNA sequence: TGTGCCAGCAGGCGGGACACCGGGGAGCTGTTTTTT. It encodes CASRRDTGELFF.

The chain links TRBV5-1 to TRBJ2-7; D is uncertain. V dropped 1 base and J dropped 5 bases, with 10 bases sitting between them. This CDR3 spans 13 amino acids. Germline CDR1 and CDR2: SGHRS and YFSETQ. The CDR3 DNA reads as TGCGCCAGCAGCTTGCGGACCCACCACGAGCAGTACTTC. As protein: CASSLRTHHEQYF.

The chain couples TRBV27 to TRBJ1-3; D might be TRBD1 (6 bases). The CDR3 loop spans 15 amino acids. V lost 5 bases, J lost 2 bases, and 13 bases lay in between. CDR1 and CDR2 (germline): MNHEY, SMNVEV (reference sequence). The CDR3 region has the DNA TGTGCCAGCAGTCCCGGACAGCACCCTGGAAACACCATATATTTT. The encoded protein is CASSPGQHPGNTIYF.

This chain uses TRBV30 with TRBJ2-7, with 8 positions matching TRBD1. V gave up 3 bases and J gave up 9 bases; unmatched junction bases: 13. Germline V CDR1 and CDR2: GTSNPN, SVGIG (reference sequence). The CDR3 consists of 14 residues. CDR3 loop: CAWRLGQGHTGQYF. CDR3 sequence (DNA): TGTGCCTGGAGGCTAGGACAGGGACACACCGGGCAGTACTTC.

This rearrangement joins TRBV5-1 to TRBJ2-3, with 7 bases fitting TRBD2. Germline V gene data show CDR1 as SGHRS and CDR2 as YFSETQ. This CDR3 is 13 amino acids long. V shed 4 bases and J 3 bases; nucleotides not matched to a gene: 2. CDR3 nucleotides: TGCGCCAGCAGCCATAGCGGGACAGATACGCAGTATTTT. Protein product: CASSHSGTDTQYF. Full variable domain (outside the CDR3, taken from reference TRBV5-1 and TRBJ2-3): KAGVTQTPRYLIKTRGQQVTLSCSPISGHRSVSWYQQTPGQGLQFLFEYFSETQRNKGNFPGRFSGRQFSNSRSEMNVSTLELGDSALYLCASSHSGTDTQYFGPGTRLTVL.

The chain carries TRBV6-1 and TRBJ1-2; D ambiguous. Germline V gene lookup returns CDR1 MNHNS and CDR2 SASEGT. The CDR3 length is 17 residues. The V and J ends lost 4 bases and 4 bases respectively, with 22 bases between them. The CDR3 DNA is TGTGCCAGCAGTGCCCTTCCGGTCAGCGGCCCCGGCTATGGCTACACCTTC. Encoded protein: CASSALPVSGPGYGYTF.

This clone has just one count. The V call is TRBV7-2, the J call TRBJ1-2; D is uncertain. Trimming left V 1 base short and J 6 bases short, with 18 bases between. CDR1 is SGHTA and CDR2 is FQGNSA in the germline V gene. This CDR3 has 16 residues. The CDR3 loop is CASSLEGTAGSDGYTF. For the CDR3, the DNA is TGTGCCAGCAGCTTAGAGGGTACAGCCGGATCTGATGGCTACACCTTC.